This T cell receptor (beta chain) originates from a study of cytomegalovirus exposure and HLA in healthy donors. A multiplex PCR was run with 60 Vbeta primers and 13 Jbeta primers. TCRdb's table, derived via immunoSEQ multiplex PCR, lists solely in-frame clones and lacks some. The data show some 110,000 clones, with around 80% seen just once and about 2.7% held by the top ten. The CDR3 is made up of 15 amino acids. The V gene's germline CDR1 is MNHNY and CDR2 SVGAGI (reference sequence). Unmatched junction bases numbered 3, after V lost 1 base and J lost 5 bases. The sequence was collected from a young woman in good health and CMV-seropositive. This chain links TRBV6-6 with TRBJ2-1, with 9 bases aligning to TRBD2. Sequencing was carried out using PBMCs. The CDR3 protein is CASSYWREGNNEQFF. The CDR3, as DNA: TGTGCCAGCAGTTACTGGCGGGAGGGAAACAATGAGCAGTTCTTC.